This section outlines one T cell receptor (beta chain) sequence together with its context. Generated by immunoSEQ multiplex PCR, the TCRdb table keeps only in-frame clones and is missing some. The sample holds under 850,000 clones, roughly 90% seen once. The CDR3 is made up of 15 amino acids. The source of the sample is a study of shared T cell receptors in the human thymus. These data also formed part of another study, on human thymus T cells.

The rearrangement joins TRBV12-1 to TRBJ1-1; the table gives TRBD1 as D, unverified against the DNA. TRBV12-1 is described as a pseudogene. The clonotype was recovered from a boy in the first two years of life with a congenital heart defect. Sequencing was carried out using thymocytes. In nucleotides, the CDR3 is TGTGCCAGCAGCCGCCAGGGACAGGTGAACACTGAAGCTTTCTTT. It specifies CASSRQGQVNTEAFF.